This TCR beta chain appears in the sequencing data of a study of T-cell reconstitution after alpha-beta-depleted transplantation in children. CDR1 is SNHLY and CDR2 is FYNNEI in the germline V gene. CDR3 size: 14 residues. The J segment lost 4 bases and the V segment lost 3 bases, leaving 2 bases of the junction unmatched. The sample holds many counts of this clonotype. Unique molecular identifiers were incorporated into the prepared TCRbeta library. MiXCR was run by TCRdb on the PCR reads, yielding one entry per CDR3 protein. The table records roughly 90,000 distinct CDR3 sequences, about 12% of them present only once.

The rearrangement joins TRBV2 to TRBJ1-3; 8 nucleotides align to TRBD1. This sequence originates from a human donor who donated a stem cell graft to a child with inherited bone marrow failure. This specimen consisted of PBMCs from the stem cell graft donor, obtained from the stem cell graft. The CDR3 region has the DNA TGTGCCAGCAGTGACAGGACAGGGGGAAACACCATATATTTT. This gives the protein CASSDRTGGNTIYF.